This T cell receptor beta chain was retrieved from a study of blood T cell repertoires in COVID-19 (dated by TCRdb to 2018 to 2021). In the study overall: The collaborator samples originated in the United States, Italy and Spain and spanned the acute and convalescent phases of COVID-19. Subjects who had been exposed to COVID-19, were actively infected with it, or had recovered from it provided the deeply sampled blood TCRbeta repertoires that made up the dataset. Where HLA class I and class II types were available, the types were taken from metadata supplied by the sample provider, not from assay-based typing. The sample metadata nearly always contained a de-identified subject ID, COVID-19 status, age in years and sex. The repertoires were made available in a free public database intended to serve as a resource for research on the immune response to SARS-CoV-2. The samples were drawn from two sources: the first 160 participants of the ongoing ImmuneRACE study, and 1,200 or so subjects contributed by 6 global collaborators. The prospective study material was composed of cDNA or gDNA derived from T cells, B-cell-depleted T cells, or PBMCs. Broad study findings and their caveats: How much clinical and demographic metadata was included differed by source and by participant, and the metadata was provided uncurated.

TCRbeta CDR3 regions were amplified from genomic DNA using the immunoSEQ Assay, a bias-controlled multiplex PCR. The authors' analysis ran thus. Within the assay, amplification of reference gene primers was used to estimate how many nucleated cells each sample contained. Sequence reads were collapsed and filtered to measure the absolute abundance of every unique TCRbeta CDR3 rearrangement. Productive Simpson clonality was computed per sample as the square root of Simpson's diversity index over productive rearrangements. As stored in TCRdb, this immuneACCESS dataset retains in-frame rearrangements with V and J assigned. A fraction of the clones does not appear; measured against another copy, unresolved V genes explain less than half of the discrepancy, and the remainder lacks a known reason. The DNA gave D and trimming, while V, J and clone size come from that table. For this sample the table gives about 98,000 clones, of which approximately 88% were detected only once. The biggest ten clones account for 3.5% to 5% of the sample.

Worth noting for this clone: The antigen this receptor binds is unknown. The record has no base qualities; no much larger clone is one base away.

Each collaborating institution followed its own protocols to collect whole blood in K2EDTA tubes. For TCRbeta analysis, collaborators shipped samples in one of three forms: frozen whole blood, isolated PBMCs, or DNA extracted from either of those sample types. The sample taken for sequencing was peripheral blood. The receptor's source is a human donor in a cohort sampled during active COVID-19.

The DNA reads as follows: TGTGCCAGCAGCGCCCGACAGGCTGGGGCCAACGTCCTGACTTTC. This translates into CASSARQAGANVLTF. The chain was built from TRBV7-2 and TRBJ2-6, and perhaps TRBD1 as D gene, on 6 matching bases. Its CDR3 holds 15 amino acids, cysteine through phenylalanine. Only the CDR3 DNA is retained, 45 bases long and in frame from the first base. According to the germline V gene, CDR1 reads SGHTA and CDR2 reads FQGNSA. Trimming removed 5 bases from V and 2 bases from J, leaving 10 bases between the germline ends. Supplemented by the reference TRBV7-2 and TRBJ2-6 proteins around the CDR3, the complete variable domain is GAGVSQSPSNKVTEKGKDVELRCDPISGHTALYWYRQSLGQGLEFLIYFQGNSAPDKSGLPSDRFSAERTGGSVSTLTIQRTQQEDSAVYLCASSARQAGANVLTFGAGSRLTVL.